This TCR beta chain came from a study of vaccination and CD4 T cells after COVID-19 (dated by TCRdb to between 2021 and 2023). Broadly, across the study: Every convalescent patient had a positive nasal swab PCR test for SARS-CoV-2, with mild disease in roughly 10 patients and severe disease in one. Overlapping spike peptide pools from SARS-CoV-2 and from the common cold coronaviruses HCoV-NL63, HCoV-OC43 and HCoV-229E were used as culture stimuli. Control cultures received a CEFX viral epitope pool as the positive control, an HIV-1 Nef peptide pool as the negative control, or no peptide. Post-COVID blood samples were collected from convalescent patients a median of roughly 100 days after diagnosis, with a range of about 35 to 161 days. Six males and four females were included in the convalescent cohort, with two Hispanic individuals, seven Caucasians, two Asians and one multiracial person represented. Post-vaccine blood samples were obtained a median of roughly 75 days after the second vaccine dose, with a range of roughly 13 to 250 days. In nine to eleven COVID-19 convalescent patients and a handful of infection-naive healthy vaccine recipients, researchers compared the spike-specific CD4+ TCR repertoire from before mRNA vaccination with the repertoire from after. Participants got two doses of the Pfizer-BioNTech BNT162b2 vaccine (n=8) or two doses of the Moderna mRNA-1273 vaccine (n=2). Study-level results and caveats: The study included relatively few convalescent patients and did not analyze early timepoints after natural infection. In convalescent patients, a median around 83% of post-vaccine SARS-CoV-2-reactive clones were detected only after vaccination, and vaccine-specific priming was suggested by this finding. Nearly all vaccine-specific clones in convalescent patients (304 of 307) were mono-reactive for SARS-CoV-2 spike rather than cross-reactive with common cold coronaviruses. An increase in the median number of SARS-CoV-2-reactive clonotypes from 20 to 25 after infection to 38 after vaccination was observed, but the change was not found to be significant.

Libraries were prepared through PCR. DNA from cultured CD4+ T cells was subjected to TCR sequencing with the Oncomine TCR Beta short-read assay at the Johns Hopkins FTIC core. The QIAamp micro DNA kit was used to extract genomic DNA from the cultured CD4+ T cells. The Oncomine TCR Beta libraries from cultured CD4+ T cells were pooled using unique dual indexes and then sequenced on an Illumina iSeq 100. The original methods were these. Non-productive sequences were filtered out, and CDR3s that did not start with C, did not end with F or W, or were shorter than 7 amino acids were discarded. Antigen-specific clonotypes were identified with the MANAFEST web application by comparing peptide-stimulated wells with reference and other culture wells. To be called positive, a clone needed an FDR below 0.05, an odds ratio above 5, and a productive frequency above 0.1% in at least two of three replicate wells. A clonotype counted as cross-reactive if it showed significant expansion both in the SARS-CoV-2 spike wells and in at least one common cold coronavirus spike condition. CDR3 homology was assessed with Levenshtein distances (stringdist) and unrooted phylogenetic trees (ape) in R version 3.6.1. Starting from the raw public reads, TCRdb applied fastp trimming at Q25, assembled clones with MiXCR and retained in-frame beta chains. Rows with a matching CDR3 protein are joined into one entry that keeps the most common DNA and genes. TCRdb assigned the V and J calls; the authors' analysis was not used. This sample gives 13,000 or so distinct CDR3 sequences in total; 60% to 70% of them show up just once. The ten largest make up about 10% of the sample.

The CDR3, cysteine through phenylalanine, is 13 amino acids long. This entry keeps only the CDR3 DNA: 39 bases, framed from base 1. CDR1 and CDR2 were assigned from the germline V gene as MNHNS and SASEGT. V drops 7 bases and J drops 7 bases, leaving 13 bases in between. The treatment or condition label of this sample denotes: roughly nine-day PBMC culture with coronavirus spike peptide pools or control peptides (ViraFEST assay). To expand antigen-specific T cells with peptide pools and then pick out the expanded clonotypes through TCR sequencing, the study relied on the ViraFEST assay. Positive SARS-CoV-2 PCR tests in the convalescent patients dated from March to December 2020, before Alpha, Beta and Delta variants emerged in the United States. PBMCs were cultured at roughly 2 million per well in IMDM supplemented with approximately 5% human AB serum and 9.5 to 10 IU/ml IL-2, with 10 ug/ml peptide pools added. On days 3 and 7, half of the culture medium was replaced with fresh IL-2-containing medium. After 10 days of culture, CD4+ T cells were isolated by negative selection with the EasySep CD4+ T cell isolation kit. Ficoll-Paque Plus gradient centrifugation was used to isolate PBMCs from whole blood, and the isolated PBMCs were then either used fresh or cryopreserved at -140C. Triplicate wells were generally used for each culture condition.

As regards this clonotype: This clone's antigen is unknown. No base quality information exists; no much larger clone differs at one position.

The chain uses TRBV6-1 and TRBJ1-4, and TRBD1 may be the D gene, going by 5 matching bases. The TCR comes from a human donor who had recovered from COVID-19. Sequenced input: CD4+ T cells from blood, cultured in vitro. The CDR3 has the sequence CASIRGGSEKLFF. In nucleotides, the sequence is TGTGCCAGCATCCGGGGGGGGTCTGAAAAACTGTTTTTT.